Shown below are 6 T cell receptor beta chains from a single sample sequenced in a study of T cells after somatic rescue of genetic block. Method: immunoSEQ multiplex PCR; TCRdb's copy keeps in-frame clones and lacks some. The sample carries 85,000 to 100,000 clones, approximately 90% recorded once. Specimen: peripheral blood mononuclear cells (PBMCs). The receptors here all came from a woman aged 18-30 years.

The chain couples TRBV10-3 to TRBJ1-5, with D perhaps TRBD1 (5 bases). V shed 4 bases and J shed 6 bases, with 13 bases lying between them. There are 14 residues in the CDR3. Germline V CDR1 and CDR2: ENHRY, SYGVKD. This CDR3 reads CAISAGRVGQPQHF. CDR3 nucleotides: TGTGCCATCAGTGCGGGCAGGGTGGGTCAGCCCCAGCATTTT.

The rearrangement uses TRBV28 and TRBJ2-7, with 7 bases aligning to TRBD1. Germline lookup yields CDR1 MDHEN and CDR2 SYDVKM. CDR3 length: 14 residues. The V gene end was trimmed by 6 bases and the J gene end by 6 bases; junction bases not matched to a gene: 11. The CDR3 coding sequence is TGTGCCAGCAGACCGGGACAGCAGTTTCGCGAGCAGTACTTC. This encodes CASRPGQQFREQYF. The entire variable domain, with the rest obtained from reference TRBV28 and TRBJ2-7, is as follows: DVKVTQSSRYLVKRTGEKVFLECVQDMDHENMFWYRQDPGLGLRLIYFSYDVKMKEKGDIPEGYSVSREKKERFSLILESASTNQTSMYLCASRPGQQFREQYFGPGTRLTVT.

This clone was detected once. This chain links TRBV15 with TRBJ1-2; D is undetermined. The germline gives CDR1 LNHNV, CDR2 YYDKDF (reference sequence). Trimming left V 1 base short and J 3 bases short, with 12 bases between. The CDR3 loop spans 15 amino acids. The CDR3 loop reads CATSRGPRTDYGYTF. The CDR3 DNA reads as TGTGCCACCAGCAGAGGGCCCCGGACGGACTATGGCTACACCTTC.

J is TRBJ2-7 and V is TRBV7-2; TRBD1 or TRBD2 may be the D gene (5 bases each). CDR1 and CDR2 (germline): SGHTA, FQGNSA. Trimming pared 5 bases from V and 2 bases from J, leaving 10 bases between. This CDR3 has 13 amino acids. The CDR3 nucleotides are TGTGCCAGCAGCCCCGGGACCCCCTACGAGCAGTACTTC. It is translated as CASSPGTPYEQYF.

This rearrangement joins TRBV28 to TRBJ1-1; possible D gene TRBD1, 5 bases. Germline V gives CDR1 MDHEN, CDR2 SYDVKM. V lost 6 bases and J 1 base, leaving 15 bases between the germline ends. CDR3 length: 15 residues. CDR3 DNA sequence: TGTGCCAGCAGCCGTGCGGGGGACCGGAACACTGAAGCTTTCTTT. Translated, it gives CASSRAGDRNTEAFF. The variable domain in full, completed from reference TRBV28 and TRBJ1-1, reads DVKVTQSSRYLVKRTGEKVFLECVQDMDHENMFWYRQDPGLGLRLIYFSYDVKMKEKGDIPEGYSVSREKKERFSLILESASTNQTSMYLCASSRAGDRNTEAFFGQGTRLTVV.

The genes are TRBV5-1 and TRBJ2-1; D gene unclear. V dropped 0 bases and J dropped 0 bases, with 7 bases sitting between them. This CDR3 has 15 residues. CDR1 is SGHRS, CDR2 YFSETQ, per germline. The CDR3 region is CASSLVGSSYNEQFF. The CDR3 DNA sequence: TGCGCCAGCAGCTTGGTTGGTAGCTCCTACAATGAGCAGTTCTTC.